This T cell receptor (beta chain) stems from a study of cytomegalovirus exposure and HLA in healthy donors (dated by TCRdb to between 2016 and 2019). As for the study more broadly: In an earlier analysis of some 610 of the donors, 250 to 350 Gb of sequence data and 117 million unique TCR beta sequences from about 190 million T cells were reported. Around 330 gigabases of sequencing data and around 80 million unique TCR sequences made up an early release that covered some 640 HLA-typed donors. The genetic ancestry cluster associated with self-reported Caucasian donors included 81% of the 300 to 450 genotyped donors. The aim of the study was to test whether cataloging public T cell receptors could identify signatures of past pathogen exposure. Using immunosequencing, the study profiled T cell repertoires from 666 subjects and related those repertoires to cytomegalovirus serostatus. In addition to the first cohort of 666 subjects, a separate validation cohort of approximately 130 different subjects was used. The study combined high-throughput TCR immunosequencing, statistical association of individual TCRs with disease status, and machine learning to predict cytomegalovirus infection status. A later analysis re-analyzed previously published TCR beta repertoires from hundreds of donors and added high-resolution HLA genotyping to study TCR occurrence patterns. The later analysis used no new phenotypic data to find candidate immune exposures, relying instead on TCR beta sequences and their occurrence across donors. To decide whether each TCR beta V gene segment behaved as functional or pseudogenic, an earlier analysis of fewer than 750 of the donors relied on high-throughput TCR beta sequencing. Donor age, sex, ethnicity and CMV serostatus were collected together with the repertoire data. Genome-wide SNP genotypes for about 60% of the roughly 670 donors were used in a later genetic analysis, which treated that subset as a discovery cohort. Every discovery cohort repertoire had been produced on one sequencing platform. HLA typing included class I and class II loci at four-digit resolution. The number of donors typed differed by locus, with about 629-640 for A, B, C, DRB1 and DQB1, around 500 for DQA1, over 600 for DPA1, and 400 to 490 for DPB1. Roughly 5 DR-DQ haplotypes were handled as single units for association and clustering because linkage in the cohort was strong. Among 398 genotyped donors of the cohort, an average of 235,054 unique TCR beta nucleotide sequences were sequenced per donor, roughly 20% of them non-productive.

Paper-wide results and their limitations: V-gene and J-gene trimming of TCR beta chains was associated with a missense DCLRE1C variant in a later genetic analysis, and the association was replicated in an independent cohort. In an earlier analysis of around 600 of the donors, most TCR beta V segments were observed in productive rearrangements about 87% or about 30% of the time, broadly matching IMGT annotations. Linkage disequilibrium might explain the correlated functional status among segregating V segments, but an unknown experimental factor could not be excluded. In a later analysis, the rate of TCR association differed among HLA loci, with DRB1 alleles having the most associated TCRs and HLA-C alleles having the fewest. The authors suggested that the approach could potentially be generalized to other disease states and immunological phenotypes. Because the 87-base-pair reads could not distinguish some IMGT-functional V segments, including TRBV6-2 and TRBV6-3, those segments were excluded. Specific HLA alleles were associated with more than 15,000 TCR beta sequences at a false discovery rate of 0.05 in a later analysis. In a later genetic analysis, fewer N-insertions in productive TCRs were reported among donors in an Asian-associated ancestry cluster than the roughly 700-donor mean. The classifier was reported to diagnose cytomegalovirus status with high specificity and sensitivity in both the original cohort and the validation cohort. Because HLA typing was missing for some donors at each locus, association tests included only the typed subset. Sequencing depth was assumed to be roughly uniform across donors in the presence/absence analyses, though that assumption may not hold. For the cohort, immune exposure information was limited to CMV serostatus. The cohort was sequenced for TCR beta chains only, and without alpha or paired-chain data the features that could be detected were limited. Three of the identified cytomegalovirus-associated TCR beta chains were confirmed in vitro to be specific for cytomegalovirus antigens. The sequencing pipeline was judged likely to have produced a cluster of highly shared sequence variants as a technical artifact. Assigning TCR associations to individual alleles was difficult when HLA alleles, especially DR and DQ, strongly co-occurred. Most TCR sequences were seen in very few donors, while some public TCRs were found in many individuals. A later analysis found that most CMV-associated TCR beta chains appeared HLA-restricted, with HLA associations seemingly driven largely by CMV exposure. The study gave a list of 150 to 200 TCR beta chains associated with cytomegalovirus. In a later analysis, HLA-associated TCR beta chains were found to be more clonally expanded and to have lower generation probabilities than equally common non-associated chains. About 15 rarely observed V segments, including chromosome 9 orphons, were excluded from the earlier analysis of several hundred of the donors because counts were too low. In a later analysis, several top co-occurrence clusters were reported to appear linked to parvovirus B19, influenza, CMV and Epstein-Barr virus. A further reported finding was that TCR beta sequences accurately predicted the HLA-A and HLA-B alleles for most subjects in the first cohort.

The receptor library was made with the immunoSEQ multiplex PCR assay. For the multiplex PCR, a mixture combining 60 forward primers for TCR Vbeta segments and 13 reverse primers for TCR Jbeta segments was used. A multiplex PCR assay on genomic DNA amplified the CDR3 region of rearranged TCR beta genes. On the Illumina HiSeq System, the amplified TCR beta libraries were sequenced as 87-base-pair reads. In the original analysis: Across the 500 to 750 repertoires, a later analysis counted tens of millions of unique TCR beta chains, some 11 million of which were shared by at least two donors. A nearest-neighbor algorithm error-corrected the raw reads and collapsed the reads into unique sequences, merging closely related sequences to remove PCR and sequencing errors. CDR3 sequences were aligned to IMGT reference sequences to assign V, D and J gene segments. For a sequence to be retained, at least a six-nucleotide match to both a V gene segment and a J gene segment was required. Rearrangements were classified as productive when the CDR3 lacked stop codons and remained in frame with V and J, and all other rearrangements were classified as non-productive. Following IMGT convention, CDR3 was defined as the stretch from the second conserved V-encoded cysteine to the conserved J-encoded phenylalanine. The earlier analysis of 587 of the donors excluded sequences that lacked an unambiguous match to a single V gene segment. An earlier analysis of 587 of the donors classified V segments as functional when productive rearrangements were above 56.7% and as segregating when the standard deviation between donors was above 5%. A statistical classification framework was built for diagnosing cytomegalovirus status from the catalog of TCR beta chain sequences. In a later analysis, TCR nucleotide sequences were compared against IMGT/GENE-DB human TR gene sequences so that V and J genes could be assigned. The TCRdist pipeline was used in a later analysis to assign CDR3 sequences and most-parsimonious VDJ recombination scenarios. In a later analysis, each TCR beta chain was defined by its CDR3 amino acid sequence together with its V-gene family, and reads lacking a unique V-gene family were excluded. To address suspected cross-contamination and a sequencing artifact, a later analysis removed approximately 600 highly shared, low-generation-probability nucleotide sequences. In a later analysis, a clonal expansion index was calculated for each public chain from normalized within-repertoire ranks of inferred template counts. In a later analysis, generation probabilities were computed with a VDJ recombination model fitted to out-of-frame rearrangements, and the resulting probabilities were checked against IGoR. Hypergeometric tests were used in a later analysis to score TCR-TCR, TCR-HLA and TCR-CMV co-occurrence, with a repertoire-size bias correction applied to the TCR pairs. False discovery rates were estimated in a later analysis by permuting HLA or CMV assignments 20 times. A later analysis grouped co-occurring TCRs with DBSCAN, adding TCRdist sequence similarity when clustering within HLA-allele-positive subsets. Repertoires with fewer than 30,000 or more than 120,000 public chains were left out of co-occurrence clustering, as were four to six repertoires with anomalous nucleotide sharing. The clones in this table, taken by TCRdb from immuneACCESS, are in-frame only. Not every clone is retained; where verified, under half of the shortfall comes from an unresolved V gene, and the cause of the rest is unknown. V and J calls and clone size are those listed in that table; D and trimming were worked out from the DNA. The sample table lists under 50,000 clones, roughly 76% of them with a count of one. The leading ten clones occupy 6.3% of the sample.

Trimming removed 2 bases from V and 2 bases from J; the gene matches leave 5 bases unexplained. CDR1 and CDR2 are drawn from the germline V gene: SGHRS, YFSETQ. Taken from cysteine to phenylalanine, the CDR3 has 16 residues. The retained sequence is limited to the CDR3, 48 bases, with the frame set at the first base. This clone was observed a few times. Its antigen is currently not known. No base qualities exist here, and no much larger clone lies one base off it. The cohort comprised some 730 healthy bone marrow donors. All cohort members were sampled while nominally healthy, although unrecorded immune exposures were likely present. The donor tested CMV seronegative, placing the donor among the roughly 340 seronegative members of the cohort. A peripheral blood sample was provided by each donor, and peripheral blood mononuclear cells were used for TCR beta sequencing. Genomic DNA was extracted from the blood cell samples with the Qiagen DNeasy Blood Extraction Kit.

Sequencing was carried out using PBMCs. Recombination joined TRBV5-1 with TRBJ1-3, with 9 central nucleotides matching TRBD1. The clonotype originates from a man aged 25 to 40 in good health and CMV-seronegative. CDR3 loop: CASSLRTGGAGNTIYF. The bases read TGCGCCAGCAGCTTAAGAACAGGGGGCGCTGGAAACACCATATATTTT.